The next 3 T cell receptor beta chains were all read from a single sample in a study of metastatic and nonmetastatic thyroid tumors. No treatment had been given to any patient before thyroid surgery. TCRdb re-clonotyped the PCR reads via MiXCR. The sample yields approximately 7,700 clones, roughly a quarter seen once. Sequenced material: tumor tissue. The receptors originated from a female donor with papillary thyroid cancer or a benign thyroid nodule (not recorded which). Some clones in this sample may be carry-over from other donors' samples.

This clone was picked up many times. The genes are TRBV27 and TRBJ1-2; D is uncertain. The V end was cut by 2 bases, the J end by 4 bases, with 8 bases between. The CDR3 covers 13 residues. The V gene's germline CDR1 is MNHEY and CDR2 SMNVEV (reference sequence). The CDR3 nucleotides read TGTGCCAGCAGTTTAACAGAGGGCTATGGCTACACCTTC. Translation: CASSLTEGYGYTF.

This clone ranks as medium-sized. J is TRBJ2-1 and V is TRBV7-9, with 8 bases identical to TRBD2. V gave up 2 bases and J gave up 4 bases; unmatched junction bases: 10. This CDR3 comprises 17 residues. CDR1 is SEHNR and CDR2 is FQNEAQ in the germline V gene (reference sequence). As DNA, the CDR3 is TGTGCCAGCAGCTTATTGTTCAGCGGGGGAAAGTACAATGAGCAGTTCTTC. Its protein product is CASSLLFSGGKYNEQFF. Based on the CDR3 plus reference TRBV7-9 and TRBJ2-1, the full variable domain is DTGVSQNPRHKITKRGQNVTFRCDPISEHNRLYWYRQTLGQGPEFLTYFQNEAQLEKSRLLSDRFSAERPKGSFSTLEIQRTEQGDSAMYLCASSLLFSGGKYNEQFFGPGTRLTVL.

This clone appeared a few times. V and J are TRBV9 and TRBJ1-2, with D uncertain. CDR3 length: 12 residues. Trimming pared 7 bases from V and 2 bases from J, leaving 9 bases between. Germline V gene data show CDR1 as SGDLS and CDR2 as YYNGEE. The CDR3 loop reads CASSTDNYGYTF. As DNA, the CDR3 is TGTGCCAGCTCGACGGACAACTATGGCTACACCTTC.